Below are 17 T cell receptor beta chains sequenced from a single sample in a study of OX40 agonist ivuxolimab in advanced cancers. Libraries were prepared by immunoSEQ multiplex PCR; TCRdb keeps only in-frame clonotypes and omits some of them. The sample contains 60,000 to 80,000 clones, 80% to 90% of which appear only once. The source was CD4+ or CD8+ T cells sorted from blood, collected in a trial of the OX40 agonist ivuxolimab. Every receptor here comes from an adult with an advanced solid tumor such as melanoma, head and neck, liver or kidney cancer.

The J gene is TRBJ1-1, the V gene TRBV19, with D unresolved. V lost 3 bases and J lost 6, with 17 bases in between. Germline V gives CDR1 LNHDA, CDR2 SQIVND (reference sequence). This CDR3 is built from 15 residues. Here the CDR3 reads CASSIRGMGFAEAFF. Written as DNA, the CDR3 is TGTGCCAGTAGTATCCGTGGGATGGGGTTCGCTGAAGCTTTCTTT. Full variable domain (rest looked up from reference TRBV19 and TRBJ1-1): DGGITQSPKYLFRKEGQNVTLSCEQNLNHDAMYWYRQDPGQGLRLIYYSQIVNDFQKGDIAEGYSVSREKKESFPLTVTSAQKNPTAFYLCASSIRGMGFAEAFFGQGTRLTVV.

The chain has TRBV11-1 and TRBJ2-1; the match to TRBD1 covers 9 bases. The germline V gene encodes CDR1 SGHAT and CDR2 FQDESV (reference sequence). The CDR3 extends over 14 amino acids. V lost 5 bases to trimming and J lost 8 bases; unmatched junction nucleotides: 7. CDR3 sequence reads: CASSPGQGWDEQFF. Here the CDR3 DNA reads TGTGCCAGCAGCCCAGGACAGGGGTGGGATGAGCAGTTCTTC.

V and J are TRBV27 and TRBJ1-2, with D possibly being TRBD1 (6 bases). The CDR3 has 13 amino acids. Germline V gene sequence: CDR1 MNHEY, CDR2 SMNVEV (reference sequence). The V end was cut by 4 bases, the J end by 8 bases, with 14 bases between. CDR3 bases: TGTGCCAGCAGTTCCCTCGGGGGCTCCGGCTACACCTTC. Translation: CASSSLGGSGYTF.

The V call is TRBV11-2, the J call TRBJ2-3; a weak D match, TRBD2 (5 bases). Germline values: CDR1 SGHAT, CDR2 FQNNGV. The CDR3 consists of 14 residues. V dropped 3 bases and J dropped 4 bases, with 11 bases sitting between them. The CDR3 coding sequence is TGTGCCAGCAGCTTTGGTCTAGCAGCAGATACGCAGTATTTT. This encodes CASSFGLAADTQYF.

The chain links TRBV6-5 to TRBJ1-2, with unresolved D. Trimming shortened V by 0 bases and J by 5 bases, and 7 bases separated the two germline ends. This CDR3 contains 13 residues. Germline loops: CDR1 MNHEY, CDR2 SVGAGI. CDR3 residues: CASSYSAAYGYTF. For the CDR3, the DNA is TGTGCCAGCAGTTACTCAGCAGCGTATGGCTACACCTTC.

This clone was seen a few times. The rearrangement links TRBV5-6 to TRBJ2-5, with TRBD2 matching 7 bases. Germline CDR1 is SGHDT and CDR2 is YYEEEE. V lost 4 bases to trimming and J lost 6 bases; unmatched junction nucleotides: 9. The CDR3 covers 14 residues. The DNA of the CDR3 is TGTGCCAGCAGCCTAAGAGCGGGGAGCAAGACCCAGTACTTC. This translates into CASSLRAGSKTQYF.

The chain has TRBV7-8 and TRBJ1-5; tentative D call: TRBD1 (5 bases). In germline, CDR1 is SGHVS, CDR2 FQNEAQ. V lost 1 base, J lost 5 bases, and 9 bases lay in between. The CDR3 covers 14 residues. CDR3 coding DNA: TGTGCCAGCAGCTTAGGCAGGGCCGATCAGCCCCAGCATTTT. This encodes CASSLGRADQPQHF.

The chain is built from TRBV5-1 and TRBJ1-1; D uncertain. The CDR3 runs 14 residues. V dropped 2 bases and J dropped 1 base, with 9 bases sitting between them. Germline values: CDR1 SGHRS, CDR2 YFSETQ. The CDR3 sequence is CASSFKGGNTEAFF. The CDR3 nucleotides read TGCGCCAGCAGCTTTAAAGGCGGGAACACTGAAGCTTTCTTT.

This rearrangement joins TRBV5-1 to TRBJ2-7; D remains ambiguous. Germline V CDR1 and CDR2: SGHRS, YFSETQ. This CDR3 is 13 amino acids long. With 0 bases removed from V and 4 bases from J, the gap between germline ends came to 8 bases. The CDR3 reads CASSLGSRYEQYF. CDR3 DNA: TGCGCCAGCAGCTTGGGCAGCCGGTACGAGCAGTACTTC.

The chain employs TRBV6-5 and TRBJ1-1, with TRBD1 identical over 7 bases. V trimming: 5 bases; J trimming: 0 bases; junction bases outside the gene matches: 6. This CDR3 is built from 15 residues. CDR1 is MNHEY and CDR2 is SVGAGI in the germline V gene. The DNA for the CDR3 is TGTGCCAGCAGTCCCTGGGGACAGTTGAACACTGAAGCTTTCTTT. Its protein is CASSPWGQLNTEAFF.

The V gene is TRBV7-8, the J gene TRBJ1-1, with D possibly being TRBD1 (5 bases). V lost 7 bases and J lost 1, with 13 bases in between. This CDR3 has 14 amino acids. Germline-derived CDR1 and CDR2 are SGHVS and FQNEAQ. The CDR3 DNA reads TGTGCCAGCACCCCGATCACAGGGAACACTGAAGCTTTCTTT. As protein: CASTPITGNTEAFF.

The chain couples TRBV6-1 to TRBJ1-1; possible D gene TRBD1, 6 bases. Trimming left V 6 bases short and J 4 bases short, with 15 bases between. This CDR3 spans 14 amino acids. Germline loops: CDR1 MNHNS, CDR2 SASEGT. CDR3 region: CASRDSFKGTEAFF. In nucleotides, the CDR3 is TGTGCCAGCAGGGACAGTTTTAAGGGCACTGAAGCTTTCTTT.

The chain employs TRBV5-4 and TRBJ1-3; 7 bases line up with TRBD1. CDR1 is SGHNT, CDR2 YYREEE, per germline (reference sequence). Germline trimming cut 4 bases from V and 5 bases from J; bases unmatched to any gene: 3. CDR3 length: 13 residues. The CDR3 reads CASSPGQRNTIYF. CDR3 DNA: TGTGCCAGCAGCCCGGGACAGCGAAACACCATATATTTT.

V gene TRBV7-2 combines with J gene TRBJ2-5, with no clear D. The ends were cut back, 5 bases at V and 5 bases at J, with 9 bases in the middle. This CDR3 contains 12 residues. CDR1 and CDR2 (germline): SGHTA, FQGNSA. The CDR3 is CASSPSRETQYF. For the CDR3, the DNA is TGTGCCAGCAGCCCCTCCCGGGAGACCCAGTACTTC.

The chain employs TRBV19 and TRBJ2-1, with TRBD2 as a possible D gene (7 bases). Trimming shortened V by 4 bases and J by 2 bases, and 15 bases separated the two germline ends. Germline lookup yields CDR1 LNHDA and CDR2 SQIVND (reference sequence). The CDR3 consists of 16 residues. The CDR3: CASSRAGRGPYNEQFF. Written as DNA, the CDR3 is TGTGCCAGTAGTAGGGCTGGGCGGGGGCCCTACAATGAGCAGTTCTTC. The whole variable domain, remainder taken from reference TRBV19 and TRBJ2-1, is DGGITQSPKYLFRKEGQNVTLSCEQNLNHDAMYWYRQDPGQGLRLIYYSQIVNDFQKGDIAEGYSVSREKKESFPLTVTSAQKNPTAFYLCASSRAGRGPYNEQFFGPGTRLTVL.

The chain has TRBV7-6 and TRBJ1-1; TRBD1 is a possible D gene (5 bases). Trimming removed 4 bases at V and 5 bases at J, with 17 bases between. This CDR3 contains 15 residues. Germline values: CDR1 SGHVS, CDR2 FNYEAQ. CDR3 coding DNA: TGTGCCAGCAGCTCCCTCTCAGGGTTTCGTACTGAAGCTTTCTTT. Translation gives CASSSLSGFRTEAFF.

The CDR3 sequence: CASSPSDGYSPLHF. CDR3 coding DNA: TGCGCCAGCAGCCCTTCGGACGGGTATTCACCCCTCCACTTT. This chain uses TRBV5-1 with TRBJ1-6, with no clear D. Trimming shortened V by 4 bases and J by 8 bases, and 13 bases separated the two germline ends. Germline V lookup: CDR1 SGHRS, CDR2 YFSETQ. This CDR3 spans 14 amino acids.